What follows are 20 T cell receptor beta chains derived from one specimen sequenced in a study of radiation and T cells in renal cell carcinoma. The time point is: blood 4 weeks post-SBRT, at nephrectomy. The sample's treatment: 15 Gy SBRT to primary tumor, nephrectomy 4 weeks later. Generated by immunoSEQ multiplex PCR, the TCRdb table keeps only in-frame clones and is missing some. The table shows around 99,000 clones, with approximately 80% occurring only once. The sample was blood, taken from a patient whose treatment included radiotherapy and nephrectomy. The receptors stem from a man in his fifties or sixties with renal cell carcinoma.

This sequence joins TRBV19 and TRBJ1-5; D might be TRBD1 (6 bases). The V gene's germline CDR1 is LNHDA and CDR2 SQIVND (reference sequence). The CDR3 length is 13 residues. The V gene lost 4 bases and the J gene lost 7 bases, with 11 bases spanning the gap. CDR3 in DNA: TGTGCCAGTAGTAACTACAGGGCGCAGCCCCAGCATTTT. Amino acid sequence: CASSNYRAQPQHF.

The rearrangement joins TRBV10-2 to TRBJ2-4, with 8 bases fitting TRBD1. The ends lost 2 bases at V and 6 bases at J; junction bases unmatched: 6. This CDR3 is 15 amino acids long. CDR1 is WSHSY and CDR2 is SAAADI in the germline V gene. CDR3 nucleotides: TGCGCCAGCAGTGAGCAAATACAGGGGGGAAACATTCAGTACTTC. It is translated as CASSEQIQGGNIQYF.

The CDR3 protein is CASSLTQGASQETQYF. CDR3 bases: TGTGCCAGCAGTCTCACACAGGGGGCGAGTCAAGAGACCCAGTACTTC. V gene TRBV28 combines with J gene TRBJ2-5, with 9 bases matching TRBD1. The ends lost 5 bases at V and 2 bases at J; junction bases unmatched: 9. This CDR3 is built from 16 residues. The germline V gene has CDR1 MDHEN and CDR2 SYDVKM. Full variable domain (rest looked up from reference TRBV28 and TRBJ2-5): DVKVTQSSRYLVKRTGEKVFLECVQDMDHENMFWYRQDPGLGLRLIYFSYDVKMKEKGDIPEGYSVSREKKERFSLILESASTNQTSMYLCASSLTQGASQETQYFGPGTRLLVL.

V and J are TRBV18 and TRBJ1-2, with a tentative D call TRBD1 (5 bases). Trimming took 3 bases from V and 6 from J, leaving 11 bases between them. Germline V CDR1 and CDR2: KGHSH, LQKENI. The CDR3 has 13 amino acids. The CDR3 is CASSPQGMNGYTF. CDR3 bases: TGTGCCAGCTCACCCCAGGGTATGAATGGCTACACCTTC. The full variable domain, completed using reference TRBV18 and TRBJ1-2, is NAGVMQNPRHLVRRRGQEARLRCSPMKGHSHVYWYRQLPEEGLKFMVYLQKENIIDESGMPKERFSAEFPKEGPSILRIQQVVRGDSAAYFCASSPQGMNGYTFGSGTRLTVV.

V usage is TRBV5-1 and J usage is TRBJ2-5; TRBD2 is a possible D gene (5 bases). The germline V gene encodes CDR1 SGHRS and CDR2 YFSETQ. The CDR3 totals 13 residues. Trimming took 3 bases from V and 2 from J, leaving 8 bases between them. In nucleotides, the CDR3 is TGCGCCAGCAGCTGGGAGTTACAAGAGACCCAGTACTTC. Protein: CASSWELQETQYF. Combining the CDR3 with reference TRBV5-1 and TRBJ2-5 gives the whole variable domain KAGVTQTPRYLIKTRGQQVTLSCSPISGHRSVSWYQQTPGQGLQFLFEYFSETQRNKGNFPGRFSGRQFSNSRSEMNVSTLELGDSALYLCASSWELQETQYFGPGTRLLVL.

This sequence joins TRBV7-6 and TRBJ2-7; D unclear. Germline V gene lookup returns CDR1 SGHVS and CDR2 FNYEAQ. The V end was cut by 1 base, the J end by 7 bases, with 11 bases between. The CDR3 length is 13 residues. CDR3 sequence reads: CASSLESVSEQYF. DNA for the CDR3: TGTGCCAGCAGCTTAGAGAGCGTTTCAGAGCAGTACTTC.

The rearrangement uses TRBV27 and TRBJ2-1; 11 nucleotides agree with TRBD2. Germline V lookup: CDR1 MNHEY, CDR2 SMNVEV (reference sequence). V shed 8 bases, J shed 12 bases, and the junction held 3 bases outside the gene matches. CDR3 length: 11 residues. CDR3 DNA: TGTGCCAGCGCCACTAGCGGGAGGCAGTTCTTC. Translating it yields CASATSGRQFF.

The V gene is TRBV4-2, the J gene TRBJ1-3; unclear D gene. Trimming took off 4 bases at V and 5 bases at J, with 15 bases between the two ends. Germline V CDR1 and CDR2: LGHNA, YNFKEQ. The CDR3 has 15 amino acids. CDR3 amino acids: CASSPTTGSRNTIYF. DNA for the CDR3: TGTGCCAGCAGCCCTACGACTGGGTCTAGAAACACCATATATTTT.

This clone appeared a single time. The chain is built from TRBV29-1 and TRBJ2-7; no reliable D call. The CDR3 is 12 amino acids. CDR1 is SQVTM, CDR2 ANQGSEA, per germline. Trimming removed 7 bases at V and 2 bases at J, with 12 bases between. The CDR3 nucleotides are TGCAGCGCCGAGGCAGTCCCCTACGAGCAGTACTTC. It specifies CSAEAVPYEQYF.

This clone was picked up a small number of times. The genes are TRBV30 and TRBJ1-5, with D unclear. There are 13 residues in the CDR3. The V and J ends lost 0 bases and 4 bases respectively, with 7 bases between them. Germline values: CDR1 GTSNPN, CDR2 SVGIG (reference sequence). The DNA for the CDR3 is TGTGCCTGGAGTGTAGACGGTAATCAGCCCCAGCATTTT. Translated: CAWSVDGNQPQHF.

The rearrangement links TRBV14 to TRBJ2-1, with D perhaps matching TRBD2 (5 bases). Per germline, CDR1 SGHDN and CDR2 FVKESK. Deletions cut 3 bases from V and 4 bases from J, with 19 bases between. This CDR3 has 17 residues. CDR3 region: CASSHWLMGVEYNEQFF. CDR3 nucleotide sequence: TGTGCCAGCAGCCATTGGCTTATGGGAGTGGAATACAATGAGCAGTTCTTC.

The chain joins TRBV18 to TRBJ1-2; D unclear. There are 14 residues in the CDR3. The germline CDR1 and CDR2 sequences are KGHSH and LQKENI. Trimming removed 3 bases at V and 2 bases at J, with 10 bases between. The CDR3 DNA reads TGTGCCAGCTCACCTCAACGGAAAAACTATGGCTACACCTTC. Residues: CASSPQRKNYGYTF.

The chain joins TRBV6-5 to TRBJ2-1; TRBD2 is a possible D gene (5 bases). V was clipped by 6 bases and J by 0 bases, with 12 bases between them. The CDR3 is 15 residues long. In germline, CDR1 is MNHEY, CDR2 SVGAGI. CDR3 amino acids: CASSAKSGSYNEQFF. The DNA for the CDR3 is TGTGCCAGCAGCGCTAAAAGCGGCTCCTACAATGAGCAGTTCTTC.

The chain employs TRBV6-1 and TRBJ1-1, with 8 bases fitting TRBD1. Trimming removed 6 bases from V and 2 bases from J; junction bases left unmatched: 5. In germline, CDR1 is MNHNS, CDR2 SASEGT. The CDR3 runs to 14 residues. CDR3 in DNA: TGTGCCAGCAGGGTAGACAGGGGTAACACTGAAGCTTTCTTT. This translates into CASRVDRGNTEAFF.

The CDR3 bases are TGTGCTAGTGGGAAAAGGGCCGGGGAGCTGTTTTTT. It translates to CASGKRAGELFF. The chain has TRBV12-5 and TRBJ2-2; no clear D. This CDR3 region has 12 residues. Trimming pared 6 bases from V and 6 bases from J, leaving 8 bases between. Per the germline V gene, CDR1 is LGHNT and CDR2 is FRNRAP.

The chain carries TRBV5-5 and TRBJ1-1; D is undetermined. Trimming removed 5 bases at V and 8 bases at J, with 10 bases between. There are 11 residues in the CDR3. From germline, CDR1 is SGHKS and CDR2 YYEKEE (reference sequence). For the CDR3, the DNA is TGTGCCAGCAGGTCCGAGGCAGAAGCTTTCTTT. This encodes CASRSEAEAFF.

The rearrangement joins TRBV5-1 to TRBJ2-5, with D tentatively TRBD1 (6 bases). Germline CDR1 and CDR2: SGHRS and YFSETQ. The CDR3 consists of 15 residues. V lost 5 bases to trimming and J lost 1 base, with 15 bases between them. CDR3 DNA: TGCGCCAGCAGACTCCGGGACACCCTCCAAGAGACCCAGTACTTC. Translated, it gives CASRLRDTLQETQYF. Combining the CDR3 with reference TRBV5-1 and TRBJ2-5 gives the whole variable domain KAGVTQTPRYLIKTRGQQVTLSCSPISGHRSVSWYQQTPGQGLQFLFEYFSETQRNKGNFPGRFSGRQFSNSRSEMNVSTLELGDSALYLCASRLRDTLQETQYFGPGTRLLVL.

The gene calls are TRBV29-1 and TRBJ2-6; D is perhaps TRBD1 or TRBD2 (5 bases each). The CDR3 contains 16 residues. Deletions cut 4 bases from V and 0 bases from J, with 13 bases between. Germline lookup yields CDR1 SQVTM and CDR2 ANQGSEA. The CDR3 sequence: CSVGVSGGSGANVLTF. In DNA form, the CDR3 reads TGCAGCGTTGGGGTCTCTGGGGGCTCTGGGGCCAACGTCCTGACTTTC.

This rearrangement joins TRBV28 to TRBJ1-1; D is ambiguous. The V end lost 6 bases, the J end lost 3 bases, and 14 bases lay between the germline ends. The CDR3 sequence is 14 residues long. Germline V gives CDR1 MDHEN, CDR2 SYDVKM. The CDR3 loop is CASSRGLSDTEAFF. The CDR3, as DNA: TGTGCCAGCAGCCGGGGTCTGTCGGACACTGAAGCTTTCTTT.

This chain joins TRBV6-6 and TRBJ1-1, with a possible D match to TRBD1 (6 bases). Germline CDR1 MNHNY, CDR2 SVGAGI (reference sequence). The CDR3 totals 14 residues. V lost 2 bases to trimming and J lost 4 bases, with 11 bases between them. CDR3 sequence (DNA): TGTGCCAGCAGTTACCCCAGGGGTGGCACTGAAGCTTTCTTT. This sequence encodes CASSYPRGGTEAFF.